This TCR beta chain was identified during a study of Ad26.COV2.S vaccination and SARS-CoV-2 variants. Overall study: COV1001, an Ad26.COV2.S trial, supplied this vaccine-arm donor.

Sequencing used immunoSEQ multiplex PCR; TCRdb keeps in-frame clones, though not all of them. The table lists 450,000 to 550,000 clones, roughly 87% of them singletons. The treatment: some 20 received Ad26.COV2.S at low or high dose, single or two shots; roughly five received placebo; per-sample allocation not given. Day 63 following the first vaccine or placebo injection was when the samples were taken. The starting material was peripheral blood, obtained in a trial of Ad26.COV2.S vaccine versus placebo. This receptor was obtained from a person aged 18-60 years who received the Ad26.COV2.S COVID-19 vaccine or a placebo.

The DNA for the CDR3 is TGTGCCAGCTCAGCCGACAGCTCTGGAAACACCATATATTTT. Translated, it gives CASSADSSGNTIYF. This chain uses TRBV18 with TRBJ1-3, with D tentatively TRBD1 (5 bases). In germline, CDR1 is KGHSH, CDR2 LQKENI. V shed 5 bases and J shed 0 bases, with 8 bases lying between them. The CDR3 runs to 14 residues. Using reference TRBV18 and TRBJ1-3 for the parts outside the CDR3, the full variable domain is NAGVMQNPRHLVRRRGQEARLRCSPMKGHSHVYWYRQLPEEGLKFMVYLQKENIIDESGMPKERFSAEFPKEGPSILRIQQVVRGDSAAYFCASSADSSGNTIYFGEGSWLTVV.